This record covers a single TCR beta chain. This specimen comes from a study of blood T cell repertoires in COVID-19. Study context: The cDNA or gDNA used as material had been derived from T cells, B-cell-depleted T cells, or PBMCs.

The CDR3 sequence is 12 residues long. Per germline, CDR1 MDHEN and CDR2 SYDVKM. V gave up 5 bases and J gave up 8 bases; unmatched junction bases: 2. Authors' analysis steps: Amplification of reference gene primers provided the estimated nucleated cell counts. Assay used: immunoSEQ multiplex PCR; TCRdb lists only in-frame clones, some missing. V and J calls and clone size are those listed in that table; D and trimming were worked out from the DNA. The sample lists about 300,000 clones; more than 75% were seen once. The clonotype was recovered from a woman between 50 and 59 years old with acute or convalescent COVID-19. Sequenced material: peripheral blood. The rearrangement joins TRBV28 to TRBJ2-1, with TRBD2 identical over 8 bases. CDR3 bases: TGTGCCAGCAGTCCGGGGGGGGATGAGCAGTTCTTC. Residues: CASSPGGDEQFF.